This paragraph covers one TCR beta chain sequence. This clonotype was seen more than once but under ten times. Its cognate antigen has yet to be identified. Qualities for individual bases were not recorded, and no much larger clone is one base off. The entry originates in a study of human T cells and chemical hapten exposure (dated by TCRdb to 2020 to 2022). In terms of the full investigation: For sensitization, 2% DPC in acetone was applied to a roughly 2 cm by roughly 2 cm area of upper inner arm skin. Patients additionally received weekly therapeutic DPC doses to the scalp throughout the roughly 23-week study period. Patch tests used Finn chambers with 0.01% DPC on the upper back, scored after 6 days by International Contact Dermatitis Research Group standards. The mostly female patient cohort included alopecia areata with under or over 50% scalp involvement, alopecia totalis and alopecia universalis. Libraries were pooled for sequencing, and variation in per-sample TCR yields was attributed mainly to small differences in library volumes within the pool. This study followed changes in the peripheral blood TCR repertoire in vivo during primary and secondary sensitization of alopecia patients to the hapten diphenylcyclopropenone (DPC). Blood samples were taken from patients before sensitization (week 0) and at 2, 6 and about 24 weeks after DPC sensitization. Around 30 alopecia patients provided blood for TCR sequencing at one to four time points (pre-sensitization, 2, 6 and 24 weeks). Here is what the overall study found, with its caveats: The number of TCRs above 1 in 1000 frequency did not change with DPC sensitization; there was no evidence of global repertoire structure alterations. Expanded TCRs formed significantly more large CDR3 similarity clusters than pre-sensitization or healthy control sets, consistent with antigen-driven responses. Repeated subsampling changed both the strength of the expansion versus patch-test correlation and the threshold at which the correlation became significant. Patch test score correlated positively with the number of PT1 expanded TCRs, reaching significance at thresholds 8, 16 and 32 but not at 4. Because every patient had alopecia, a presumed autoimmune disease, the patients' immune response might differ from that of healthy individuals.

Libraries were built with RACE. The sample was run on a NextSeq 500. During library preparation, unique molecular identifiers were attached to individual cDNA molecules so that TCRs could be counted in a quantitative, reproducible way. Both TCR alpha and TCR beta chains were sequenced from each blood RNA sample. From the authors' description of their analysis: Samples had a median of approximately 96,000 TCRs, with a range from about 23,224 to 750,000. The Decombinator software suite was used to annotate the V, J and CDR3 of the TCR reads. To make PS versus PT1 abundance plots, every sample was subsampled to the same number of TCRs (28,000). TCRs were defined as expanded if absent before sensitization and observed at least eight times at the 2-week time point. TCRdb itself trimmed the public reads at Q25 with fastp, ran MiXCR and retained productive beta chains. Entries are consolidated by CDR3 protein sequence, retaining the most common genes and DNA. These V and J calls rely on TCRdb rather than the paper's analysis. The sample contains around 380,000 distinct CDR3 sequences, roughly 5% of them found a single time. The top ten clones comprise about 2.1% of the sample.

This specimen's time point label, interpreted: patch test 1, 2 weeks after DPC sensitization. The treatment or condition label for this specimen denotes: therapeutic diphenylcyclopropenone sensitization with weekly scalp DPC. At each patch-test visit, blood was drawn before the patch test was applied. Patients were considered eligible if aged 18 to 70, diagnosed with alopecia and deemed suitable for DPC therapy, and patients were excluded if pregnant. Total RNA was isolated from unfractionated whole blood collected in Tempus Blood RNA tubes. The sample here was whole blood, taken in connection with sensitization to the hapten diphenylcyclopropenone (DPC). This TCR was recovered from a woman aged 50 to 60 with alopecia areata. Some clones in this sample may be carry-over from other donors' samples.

The CDR3 loop reads CAISESPGLGDSGNTIYF. The DNA sequence is as follows: TGTGCCATCAGTGAGTCGCCGGGACTGGGGGACTCTGGAAACACCATATATTTT. In this chain, TRBV10-3 is recombined with TRBJ1-3; tentative D gene TRBD1, with 5 bases matching. As encoded in the germline V gene, CDR1 is ENHRY while CDR2 is SYGVKD. V lost 0 bases and J lost 0 bases; the stretch between them is 15 bases long. The CDR3 has 18 amino acids, counting the end cysteine and phenylalanine. Of all the DNA, just the CDR3 is kept, 54 bases in frame from base 1.